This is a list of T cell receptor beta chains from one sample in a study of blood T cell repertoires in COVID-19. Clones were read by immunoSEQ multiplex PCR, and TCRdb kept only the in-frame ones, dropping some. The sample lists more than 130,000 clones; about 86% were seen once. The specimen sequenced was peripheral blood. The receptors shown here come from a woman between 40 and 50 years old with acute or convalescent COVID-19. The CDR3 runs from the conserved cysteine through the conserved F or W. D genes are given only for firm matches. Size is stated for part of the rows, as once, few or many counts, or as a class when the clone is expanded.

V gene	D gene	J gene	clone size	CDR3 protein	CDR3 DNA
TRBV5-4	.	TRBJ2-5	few	CASSLRGQETQYF	TGTGCCAGCAGCTTGCGAGGGCAGGAGACCCAGTACTTC
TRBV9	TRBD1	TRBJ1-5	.	CASSGGTGGFNQPQHF	TGTGCCAGCAGCGGCGGGACAGGGGGTTTCAATCAGCCCCAGCATTTT
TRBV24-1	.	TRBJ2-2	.	CATSELPFGELFF	TGTGCCACCAGTGAACTACCTTTCGGGGAGCTGTTTTTT
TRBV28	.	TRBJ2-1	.	CASSLPPWGGYFF	TGTGCCAGCAGTCTCCCCCCCTGGGGAGGTTACTTCTTC
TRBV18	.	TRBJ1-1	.	CASSPPNLRGGTEAFF	TGTGCCAGCTCACCACCGAATCTCCGCGGGGGAACTGAAGCTTTCTTT
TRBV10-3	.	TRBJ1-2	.	CAISESRVSYGYTF	TGTGCCATCAGTGAGTCGCGGGTTAGCTATGGCTACACCTTC
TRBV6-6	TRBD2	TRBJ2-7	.	CASSYTLAGNYEQYF	TGTGCCAGCAGTTACACCTTAGCGGGAAATTACGAGCAGTACTTC
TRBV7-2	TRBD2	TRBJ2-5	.	CASSEGLVETQYF	TGTGCCAGCAGCGAGGGACTAGTAGAGACCCAGTACTTC
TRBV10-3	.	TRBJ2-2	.	CAISIGGLAQDTGELFF	TGTGCCATCAGTATCGGAGGCCTAGCGCAGGACACCGGGGAGCTGTTTTTT
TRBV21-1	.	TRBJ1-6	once	CASISCAPEDNSPLHF	TGTGCCAGCATCTCGTGCGCCCCCGAGGATAATTCACCCCTCCACTTT